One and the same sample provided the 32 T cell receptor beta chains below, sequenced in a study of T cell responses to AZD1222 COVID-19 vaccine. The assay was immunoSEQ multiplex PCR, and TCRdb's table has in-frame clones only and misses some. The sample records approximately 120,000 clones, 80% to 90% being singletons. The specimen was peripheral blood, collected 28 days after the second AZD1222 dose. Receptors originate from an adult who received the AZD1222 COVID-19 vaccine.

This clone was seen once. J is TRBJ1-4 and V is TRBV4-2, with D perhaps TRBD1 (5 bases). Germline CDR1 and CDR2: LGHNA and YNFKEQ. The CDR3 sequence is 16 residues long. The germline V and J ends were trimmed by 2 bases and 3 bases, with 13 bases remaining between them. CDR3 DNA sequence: TGTGCCAGCAGCCAAAACGGTCGGGGCCCTAATGAAAAACTGTTTTTT. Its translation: CASSQNGRGPNEKLFF.

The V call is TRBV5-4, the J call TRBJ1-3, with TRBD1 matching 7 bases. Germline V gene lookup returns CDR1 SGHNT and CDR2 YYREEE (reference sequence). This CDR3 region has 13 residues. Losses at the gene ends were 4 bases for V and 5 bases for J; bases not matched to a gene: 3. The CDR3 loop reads CASSGGQRNTIYF. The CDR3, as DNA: TGTGCCAGCAGCGGGGGACAGCGAAACACCATATATTTT.

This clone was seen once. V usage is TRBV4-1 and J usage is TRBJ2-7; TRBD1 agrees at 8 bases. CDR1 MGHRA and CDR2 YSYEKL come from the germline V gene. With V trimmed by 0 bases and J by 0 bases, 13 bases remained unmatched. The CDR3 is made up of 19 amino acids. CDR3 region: CASSQDRTGFEGSSYEQYF. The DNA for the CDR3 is TGCGCCAGCAGCCAAGATAGGACAGGGTTTGAAGGGAGCTCCTACGAGCAGTACTTC.

The chain's CDR3 is CASKYSGDTGELFF. CDR3 in DNA: TGTGCCAGCAAGTATAGCGGCGACACCGGGGAGCTGTTTTTT. The rearrangement uses TRBV7-2 and TRBJ2-2; possible D gene TRBD2, 6 bases. V was clipped by 7 bases and J by 3 bases, with 12 bases between them. Germline CDR1 SGHTA, CDR2 FQGNSA. This CDR3 has 14 residues.

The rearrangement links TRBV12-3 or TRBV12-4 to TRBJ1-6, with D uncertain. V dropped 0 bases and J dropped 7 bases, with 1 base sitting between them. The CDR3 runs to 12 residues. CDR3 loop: CASSLANSPLHF. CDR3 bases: TGTGCCAGCAGTTTAGCCAATTCACCCCTCCACTTT.

In DNA, the CDR3 is TGTGCCAGCAGTTACGGGGGGGCGCGGGAGACCCAGTACTTC. Its protein product is CASSYGGARETQYF. This chain connects TRBV6-6 to TRBJ2-5, with D tentatively TRBD2 (7 bases). The V gene lost 2 bases and the J gene lost 5 bases, with 12 bases spanning the gap. Germline CDR1 MNHNY, CDR2 SVGAGI (reference sequence). The CDR3 is made up of 14 amino acids.

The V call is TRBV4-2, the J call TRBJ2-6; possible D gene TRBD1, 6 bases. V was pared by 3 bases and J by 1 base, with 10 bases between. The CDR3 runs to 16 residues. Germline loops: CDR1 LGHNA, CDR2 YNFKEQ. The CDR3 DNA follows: TGTGCCAGCAGCCAGGACAGTCTTTCTGGGGCCAACGTCCTGACTTTC. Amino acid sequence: CASSQDSLSGANVLTF.

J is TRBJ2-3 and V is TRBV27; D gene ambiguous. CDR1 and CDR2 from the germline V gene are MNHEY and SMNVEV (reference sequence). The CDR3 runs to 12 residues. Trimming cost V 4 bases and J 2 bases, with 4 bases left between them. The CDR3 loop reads CASSSITDTQYF. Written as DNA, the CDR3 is TGTGCCAGCAGTTCGATCACAGATACGCAGTATTTT.

The CDR3 is CASSVGQANTEAFF. CDR3 nucleotide sequence: TGTGCCAGCAGCGTAGGACAGGCTAACACTGAAGCTTTCTTT. V is TRBV9 and J is TRBJ1-1, with D possibly being TRBD1 (6 bases). From germline, CDR1 is SGDLS and CDR2 YYNGEE. Trimming stripped 0 bases from V and 2 bases from J, with 8 bases between. The CDR3 covers 14 residues. Full variable domain (remainder filled in from reference TRBV9 and TRBJ1-1): DSGVTQTPKHLITATGQRVTLRCSPRSGDLSVYWYQQSLDQGLQFLIQYYNGEERAKGNILERFSAQQFPDLHSELNLSSLELGDSALYFCASSVGQANTEAFFGQGTRLTVV.

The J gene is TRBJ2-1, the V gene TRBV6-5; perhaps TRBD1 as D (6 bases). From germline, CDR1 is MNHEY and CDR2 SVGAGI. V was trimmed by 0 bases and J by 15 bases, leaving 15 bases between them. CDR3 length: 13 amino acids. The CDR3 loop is CASSYSRTEAWFF. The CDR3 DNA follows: TGTGCCAGCAGTTACTCGCGGACAGAAGCCTGGTTCTTC.

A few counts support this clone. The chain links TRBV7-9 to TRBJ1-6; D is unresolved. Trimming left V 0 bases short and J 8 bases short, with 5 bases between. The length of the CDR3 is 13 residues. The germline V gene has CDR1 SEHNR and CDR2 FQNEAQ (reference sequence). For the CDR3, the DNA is TGTGCCAGCAGCTTAGCGAGAGATTCACCCCTCCACTTT. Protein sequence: CASSLARDSPLHF.

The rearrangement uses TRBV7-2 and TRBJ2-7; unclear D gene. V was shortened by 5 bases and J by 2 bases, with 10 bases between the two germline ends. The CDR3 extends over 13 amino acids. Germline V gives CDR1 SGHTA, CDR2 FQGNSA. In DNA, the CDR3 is TGTGCCAGCAGCCCACGGCCCACCTACGAGCAGTACTTC. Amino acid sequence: CASSPRPTYEQYF.

In DNA, the CDR3 is TGTGCCAGCAGACCCGACCGAGACTCTGGAAACACCATATATTTT. This translates into CASRPDRDSGNTIYF. The chain joins TRBV6-5 to TRBJ1-3; no clear D. V shed 6 bases and J shed 0 bases, with 12 bases lying between them. Germline V gene sequence: CDR1 MNHEY, CDR2 SVGAGI. The CDR3 loop spans 15 amino acids.

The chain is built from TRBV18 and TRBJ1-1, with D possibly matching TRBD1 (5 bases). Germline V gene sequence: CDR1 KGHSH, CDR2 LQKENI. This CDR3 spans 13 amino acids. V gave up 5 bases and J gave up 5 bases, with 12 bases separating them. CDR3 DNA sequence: TGTGCCAGCTCAGCCCAGGGAGGGACTGAAGCTTTCTTT. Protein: CASSAQGGTEAFF.

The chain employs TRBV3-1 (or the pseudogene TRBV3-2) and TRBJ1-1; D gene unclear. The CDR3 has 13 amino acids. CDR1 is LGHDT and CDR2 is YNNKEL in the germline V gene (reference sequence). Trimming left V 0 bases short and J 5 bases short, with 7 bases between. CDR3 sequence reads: CASSQDGVTEAFF. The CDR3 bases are TGTGCCAGCAGCCAAGACGGGGTGACTGAAGCTTTCTTT.

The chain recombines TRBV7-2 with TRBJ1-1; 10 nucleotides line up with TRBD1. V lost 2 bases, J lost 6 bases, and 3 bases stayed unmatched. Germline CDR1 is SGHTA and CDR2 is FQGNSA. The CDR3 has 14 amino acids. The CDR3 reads CASSLWDRGPEAFF. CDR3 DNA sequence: TGTGCCAGCAGCTTATGGGACAGGGGTCCTGAAGCTTTCTTT.

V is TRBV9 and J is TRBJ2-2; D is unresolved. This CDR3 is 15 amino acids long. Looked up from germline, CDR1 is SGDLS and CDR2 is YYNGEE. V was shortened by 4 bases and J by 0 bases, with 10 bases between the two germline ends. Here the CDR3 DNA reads TGTGCCAGCAGCCCTCGCCACACGAACACCGGGGAGCTGTTTTTT. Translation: CASSPRHTNTGELFF.

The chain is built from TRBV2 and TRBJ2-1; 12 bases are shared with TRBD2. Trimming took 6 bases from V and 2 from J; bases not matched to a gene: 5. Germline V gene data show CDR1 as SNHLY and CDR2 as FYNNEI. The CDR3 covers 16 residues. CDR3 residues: CASSRLAGEAYNEQFF. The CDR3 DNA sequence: TGTGCCAGCAGCAGACTAGCGGGAGAGGCCTACAATGAGCAGTTCTTC.

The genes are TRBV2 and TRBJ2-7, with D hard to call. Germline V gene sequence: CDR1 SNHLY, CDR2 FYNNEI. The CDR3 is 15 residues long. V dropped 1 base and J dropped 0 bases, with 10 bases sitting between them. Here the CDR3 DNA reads TGTGCCAGCAGTGAAGGGGAAACCCCCTCCTACGAGCAGTACTTC. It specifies CASSEGETPSYEQYF.

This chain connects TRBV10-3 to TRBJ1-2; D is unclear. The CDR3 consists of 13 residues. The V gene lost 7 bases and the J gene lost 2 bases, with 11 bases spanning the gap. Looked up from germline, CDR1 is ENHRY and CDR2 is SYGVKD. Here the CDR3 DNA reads TGTGCCATCACCGGCGGGCAAAACTATGGCTACACCTTC. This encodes CAITGGQNYGYTF.

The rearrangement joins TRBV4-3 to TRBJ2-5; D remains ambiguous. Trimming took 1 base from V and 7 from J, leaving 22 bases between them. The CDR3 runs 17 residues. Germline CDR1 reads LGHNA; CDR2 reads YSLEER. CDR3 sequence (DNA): TGCGCCAGCAGCCAAGGGAATTGGGCTAGTCCCGTCGGGACCCAGTACTTC. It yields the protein CASSQGNWASPVGTQYF.

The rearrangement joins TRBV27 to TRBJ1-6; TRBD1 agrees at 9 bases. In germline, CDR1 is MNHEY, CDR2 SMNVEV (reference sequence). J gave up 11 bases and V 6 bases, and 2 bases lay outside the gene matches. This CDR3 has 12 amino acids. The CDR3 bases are TGTGCCAGCAGACAGGGGGCTGCACCCCTCCACTTT. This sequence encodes CASRQGAAPLHF.

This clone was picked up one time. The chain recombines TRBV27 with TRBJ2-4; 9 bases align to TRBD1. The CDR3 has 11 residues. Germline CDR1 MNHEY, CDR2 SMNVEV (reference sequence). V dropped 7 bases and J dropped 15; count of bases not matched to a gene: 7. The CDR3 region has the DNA TGTGCCAGCAAGGGACAGGGATTTTGGTACTTC. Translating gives CASKGQGFWYF.

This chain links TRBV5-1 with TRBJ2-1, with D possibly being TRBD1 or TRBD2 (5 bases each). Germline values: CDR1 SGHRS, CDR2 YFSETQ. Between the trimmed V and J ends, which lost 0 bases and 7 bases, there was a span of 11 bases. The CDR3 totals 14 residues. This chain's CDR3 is CASSLGGASNEQFF. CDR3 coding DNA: TGCGCCAGCAGCTTGGGAGGGGCATCAAATGAGCAGTTCTTC. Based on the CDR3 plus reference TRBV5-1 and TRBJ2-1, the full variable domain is KAGVTQTPRYLIKTRGQQVTLSCSPISGHRSVSWYQQTPGQGLQFLFEYFSETQRNKGNFPGRFSGRQFSNSRSEMNVSTLELGDSALYLCASSLGGASNEQFFGPGTRLTVL.

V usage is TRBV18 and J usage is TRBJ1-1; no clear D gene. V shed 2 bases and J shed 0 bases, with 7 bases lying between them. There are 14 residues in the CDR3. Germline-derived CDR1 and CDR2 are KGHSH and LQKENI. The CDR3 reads CASSPGNMNTEAFF. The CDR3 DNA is TGTGCCAGCTCACCAGGTAACATGAACACTGAAGCTTTCTTT.

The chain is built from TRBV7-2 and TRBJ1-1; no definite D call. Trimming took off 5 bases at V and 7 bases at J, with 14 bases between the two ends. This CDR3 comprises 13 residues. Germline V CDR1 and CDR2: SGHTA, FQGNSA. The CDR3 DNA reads TGTGCCAGCAGCCCCCGGGAACTATTTGAAGCTTTCTTT. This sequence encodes CASSPRELFEAFF.

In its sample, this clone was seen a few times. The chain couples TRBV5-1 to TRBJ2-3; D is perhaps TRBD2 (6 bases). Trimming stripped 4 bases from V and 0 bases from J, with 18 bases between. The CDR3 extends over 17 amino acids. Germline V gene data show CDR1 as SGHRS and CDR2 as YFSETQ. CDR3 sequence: CASSPAGTASSTDTQYF. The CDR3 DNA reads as TGCGCCAGCAGCCCGGCGGGGACCGCTTCTAGCACAGATACGCAGTATTTT. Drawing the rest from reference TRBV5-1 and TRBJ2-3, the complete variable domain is KAGVTQTPRYLIKTRGQQVTLSCSPISGHRSVSWYQQTPGQGLQFLFEYFSETQRNKGNFPGRFSGRQFSNSRSEMNVSTLELGDSALYLCASSPAGTASSTDTQYFGPGTRLTVL.

The CDR3 region has the DNA TGTGCCAGCAGCCCCGGGGGGACTAGCGGTTACAATGAGCAGTTCTTC. Residues: CASSPGGTSGYNEQFF. This chain uses TRBV4-2 with TRBJ2-1, with 11 bases matching TRBD2. V shed 4 bases, J shed 4 bases, and the junction held 6 bases outside the gene matches. The CDR3 spans 16 residues. CDR1 is LGHNA and CDR2 is YNFKEQ in the germline V gene.

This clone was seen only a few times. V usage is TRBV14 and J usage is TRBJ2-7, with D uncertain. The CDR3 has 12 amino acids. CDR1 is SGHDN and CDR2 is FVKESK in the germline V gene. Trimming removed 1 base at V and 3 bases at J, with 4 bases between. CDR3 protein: CASSQANYEQYF. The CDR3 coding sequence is TGTGCCAGCAGCCAAGCGAACTACGAGCAGTACTTC.

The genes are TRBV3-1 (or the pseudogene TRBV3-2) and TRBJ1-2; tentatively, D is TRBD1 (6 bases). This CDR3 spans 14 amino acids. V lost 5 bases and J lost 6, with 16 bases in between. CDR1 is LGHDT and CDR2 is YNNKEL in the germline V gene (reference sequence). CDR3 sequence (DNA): TGTGCCAGCAGCGCGAGGGGGGGCATGGATGGCTACACCTTC. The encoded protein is CASSARGGMDGYTF.

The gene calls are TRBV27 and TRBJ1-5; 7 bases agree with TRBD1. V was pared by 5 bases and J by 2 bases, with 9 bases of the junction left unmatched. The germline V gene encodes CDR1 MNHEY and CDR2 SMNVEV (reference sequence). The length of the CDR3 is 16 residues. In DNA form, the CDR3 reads TGTGCCAGCAGTACCACGACAGGGAACGGCAATCAGCCCCAGCATTTT. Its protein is CASSTTTGNGNQPQHF.

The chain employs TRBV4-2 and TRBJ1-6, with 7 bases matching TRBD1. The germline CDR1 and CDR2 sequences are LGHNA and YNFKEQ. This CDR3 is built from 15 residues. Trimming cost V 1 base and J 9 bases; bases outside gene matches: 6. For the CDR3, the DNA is TGTGCCAGCAGCCAAGCCAGGGGGGAGAGTTCACCCCTCCACTTT. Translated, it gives CASSQARGESSPLHF.